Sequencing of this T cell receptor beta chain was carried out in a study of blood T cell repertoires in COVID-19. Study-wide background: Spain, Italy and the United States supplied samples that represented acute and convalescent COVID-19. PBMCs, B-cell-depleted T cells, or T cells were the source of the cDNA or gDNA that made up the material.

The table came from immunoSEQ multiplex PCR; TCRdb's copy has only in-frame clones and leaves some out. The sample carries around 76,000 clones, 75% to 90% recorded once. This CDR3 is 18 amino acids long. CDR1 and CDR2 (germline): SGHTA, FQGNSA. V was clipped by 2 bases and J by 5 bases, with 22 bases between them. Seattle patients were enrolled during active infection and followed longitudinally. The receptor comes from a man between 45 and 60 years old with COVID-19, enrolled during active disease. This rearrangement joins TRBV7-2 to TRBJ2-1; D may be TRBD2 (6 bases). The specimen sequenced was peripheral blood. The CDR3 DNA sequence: TGTGCCAGCAGCTTACCGGACGGGAGAGCCTTTTATGACAATGAGCAGTTCTTC. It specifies CASSLPDGRAFYDNEQFF.